One sample yielded the 8 T cell receptor beta chains listed below, sequenced in a study of shared clonotypes between healthy human individuals. TCRdb's copy holds only in-frame clones and misses some; the assay was immunoSEQ multiplex PCR. The table records a few hundred thousand clones, 97% of them present only once. The specimen was naive CD4+ T cells sorted from blood. Subset specified: CD45RA+ positively selected. All receptors derive from a woman aged 25 to 45 in good health.

The chain carries TRBV5-1 and TRBJ2-1; 8 bases agree with TRBD2. CDR1 is SGHRS and CDR2 is YFSETQ in the germline V gene. The CDR3 totals 15 residues. With 0 bases clipped from V and 4 bases from J, the junction kept 3 bases outside the gene matches. CDR3 amino acids: CASSLVTGGYNEQFF. The CDR3 DNA reads TGCGCCAGCAGCTTGGTCACGGGAGGGTACAATGAGCAGTTCTTC.

The V call is TRBV6-5, the J call TRBJ2-1; TRBD2 might be the D (6 bases). The germline CDR1 and CDR2 sequences are MNHEY and SVGAGI. CDR3 length equals 15 residues. V was pared by 6 bases and J by 0 bases, with 12 bases between. CDR3 DNA sequence: TGTGCCAGCAGACGACGACTAGACTCCTACAATGAGCAGTTCTTC. It translates to CASRRRLDSYNEQFF.

The chain is built from TRBV2 and TRBJ2-5, with TRBD2 matching 8 bases. After removal of 8 bases from V and 3 bases from J, the junction contained 11 bases not matched to a gene. In germline, CDR1 is SNHLY, CDR2 FYNNEI. The CDR3 contains 15 residues. This CDR3 is CASRRAGTRKETQYF. In nucleotides, the CDR3 is TGTGCCAGCCGCAGAGCCGGGACTAGAAAAGAGACCCAGTACTTC.

The genes are TRBV6-1 and TRBJ1-4, with D maybe TRBD1 (6 bases). V was clipped by 6 bases and J by 8 bases, with 16 bases between them. The germline gives CDR1 MNHNS, CDR2 SASEGT. The CDR3 spans 14 residues. The CDR3 nucleotides read TGTGCCAGCAGCCGGCGGGGGCGCGACGAAAAACTGTTTTTT. Protein sequence: CASSRRGRDEKLFF.

The CDR3 here is CASSDPRGSGSSNEQFF. CDR3 in DNA: TGCGCCAGCAGTGACCCCCGGGGCAGCGGGAGCTCCAATGAGCAGTTCTTC. V usage is TRBV10-1 and J usage is TRBJ2-1; 8 bases line up with TRBD2. The CDR3 has 17 residues. Trimming took 3 bases from V and 6 from J; bases not matched to a gene: 13. Germline CDR1 reads WNHNN; CDR2 reads SYGVQD (reference sequence).

The chain links TRBV6-1 to TRBJ1-2; D possibly corresponds to TRBD1 (5 bases). Trimming cost V 0 bases and J 3 bases, with 20 bases left between them. The germline gives CDR1 MNHNS, CDR2 SASEGT. The CDR3 sequence is 18 residues long. The CDR3 sequence: CASSEAGTALPSDYGYTF. DNA of the CDR3: TGTGCCAGCAGTGAAGCAGGGACGGCACTCCCATCGGACTATGGCTACACCTTC.

The chain is built from TRBV29-1 and TRBJ2-1; 7 nucleotides line up with TRBD1. V dropped 7 bases and J dropped 7; count of bases not matched to a gene: 7. The V gene's germline CDR1 is SQVTM and CDR2 ANQGSEA. The CDR3 is made up of 12 amino acids. The CDR3 DNA sequence: TGCAGCGCCAAGGGGACAGCTAATGAGCAGTTCTTC. It codes for CSAKGTANEQFF.

The chain employs TRBV2 and TRBJ2-5, with 13 positions matching TRBD2. The CDR3 consists of 16 residues. In germline, CDR1 is SNHLY, CDR2 FYNNEI. Trimming took 7 bases from V and 2 from J; bases not matched to a gene: 7. CDR3 nucleotides: TGTGCCAGCAAGGGACTAGCGGGATTAAATCAAGAGACCCAGTACTTC. It translates to CASKGLAGLNQETQYF.